The 12 T cell receptor beta chains given below trace back to one sample, sequenced in a study of blood T cells in healthy people across ages. For the second PCR, which ran for about 6 to 11 cycles, a sample-barcoded 5' primer and a J-beta primer mix were used. TCRdb processed the 5' RACE reads anew with MiXCR; each CDR3 protein has one entry. The data contain 550,000 to 650,000 distinct CDR3 sequences, 25% to 30% of them singletons. Sample: blood. These receptors were taken from a woman older than 75 in good health.

In this sample, this clonotype turned up many times. The chain's CDR3 is CSASLAGSYEQYF. The DNA of the CDR3 is TGCAGTGCTAGCCTAGCGGGGTCCTACGAGCAGTACTTC. This chain uses TRBV20-1 with TRBJ2-7; 9 positions match TRBD2. CDR1 is DFQATT and CDR2 is SNEGSKA in the germline V gene (reference sequence). There are 13 residues in the CDR3. The trim removed 3 bases at V and 1 base at J, leaving 1 base unmatched.

This clonotype turned up a few times. The chain carries TRBV29-1 and TRBJ2-1, with 12 bases lining up with TRBD2. This CDR3 has 15 residues. Germline CDR1 and CDR2: SQVTM and ANQGSEA. Trimming removed 5 bases from V and 6 bases from J; junction bases left unmatched: 8. CDR3 nucleotide sequence: TGCAGCGTTTCTCAAAAGGGACTAGCGGGCAATGAGCAGTTCTTC. The encoded protein is CSVSQKGLAGNEQFF.

This clonotype was picked up many times. This chain links TRBV7-9 with TRBJ1-1; D call uncertain. This CDR3 is 14 amino acids long. Germline V gene sequence: CDR1 SEHNR, CDR2 FQNEAQ (reference sequence). V shed 3 bases and J shed 1 base, with 9 bases lying between them. Here the CDR3 DNA reads TGTGCCAGCAGCTTTTATCAGAGGAACACTGAAGCTTTCTTT. Translated: CASSFYQRNTEAFF.

This clonotype was seen many times. The J gene is TRBJ2-3, the V gene TRBV4-2, with 8 positions matching TRBD2. Germline V gene sequence: CDR1 LGHNA, CDR2 YNFKEQ. J was trimmed by 5 bases and V by 6 bases; bases with no gene match: 10. The CDR3 runs 15 residues. This CDR3 is CASSSGGGQGDTQYF. The CDR3, as DNA: TGTGCCAGCAGTTCGGGCGGGGGGCAGGGAGATACGCAGTATTTT.

This clonotype was counted at least ten times. This chain joins TRBV3-1 and TRBJ2-5; TRBD1 might be the D (7 bases). In germline, CDR1 is LGHDT, CDR2 YNNKEL (reference sequence). The CDR3 covers 16 residues. The V end lost 4 bases, the J end lost 5 bases, and 20 bases lay between the germline ends. The CDR3 is CASSRTGGGGWETQYF. The CDR3 coding sequence is TGTGCCAGCAGCCGGACAGGCGGAGGGGGCTGGGAGACCCAGTACTTC.

At least ten counts were recorded for this clonotype. This chain joins TRBV18 and TRBJ2-5; 10 bases align to TRBD1. The CDR3 length is 16 residues. J lost 0 bases, V lost 3 bases, and 4 bases had no gene match. Per the germline V gene, CDR1 is KGHSH and CDR2 is LQKENI. CDR3 residues: CASSPDRGLYQETQYF. The CDR3 DNA follows: TGTGCCAGCTCACCCGACAGGGGGCTCTACCAAGAGACCCAGTACTTC.

This clonotype was seen ten or more times. The V and J genes are TRBV3-1 and TRBJ1-1; no reliable D call. Germline CDR1 is LGHDT and CDR2 is YNNKEL (reference sequence). V was cut by 2 bases and J by 3 bases, with 16 bases left in between. The CDR3 is 16 residues long. The CDR3 sequence: CASSQLPWTGYTEAFF. The CDR3 nucleotides are TGTGCCAGCAGCCAACTTCCTTGGACGGGTTACACTGAAGCTTTCTTT.

This clonotype has just a few counts. The chain has TRBV6-1 and TRBJ2-5, with D unresolved. Germline lookup yields CDR1 MNHNS and CDR2 SASEGT. Trimming cost V 2 bases and J 11 bases, with 24 bases left between them. The CDR3 is 16 amino acids. CDR3 residues: CASSETAQSPRNEQYF. CDR3 DNA: TGTGCCAGCAGTGAAACGGCTCAATCGCCTAGGAATGAGCAGTACTTC.

The sample holds many counts of this clonotype. Its ends do not fully match the called genes, so a read error is possible. In DNA form, the CDR3 reads TGCGCCAGCAGCTTGGTTACGAGTACTGAAGCTTTCTTT. This encodes CASSLVTSTEAFF. The genes are TRBV7-2 and TRBJ1-1; D unclear. Germline V CDR1 and CDR2: SGHTA, FQGNSA. The CDR3 contains 13 residues.

Concerning this clonotype itself: The junction departs from germline at one end; a sequencing error may be responsible. The J gene is TRBJ1-2, the V gene TRBV5-4; no firm D call. The CDR3 totals 18 residues. CDR1 and CDR2 (germline): SGHNT, YYREEE (reference sequence). The CDR3 DNA sequence: TGTGCCAGCAGGGTCTCCAAGGGAACTATGAACGGATTCTATGACTACACCTTC. This codes for CASRVSKGTMNGFYDYTF. The whole variable domain, remainder taken from reference TRBV5-4 and TRBJ1-2, is ETGVTQSPTHLIKTRGQQVTLRCSSQSGHNTVSWYQQALGQGPQFIFQYYREEENGRGNFPPRFSGLQFPNYSSELNVNALELDDSALYLCASRVSKGTMNGFYDYTFGSGTRLTVV.

This clonotype was counted a few times. This sequence joins TRBV29-1 and TRBJ2-1, with TRBD1 identical over 11 bases. This CDR3 has 16 residues. J gave up 8 bases and V 0 bases, and 9 bases lay outside the gene matches. Per the germline V gene, CDR1 is SQVTM and CDR2 is ANQGSEA. CDR3 nucleotides: TGCAGCGTTGAAGAGGGGGGGACAGGGGGACGGGATGAGCAGTTCTTC. Translation gives CSVEEGGTGGRDEQFF.

Only a few counts were recorded for this clonotype. One end of the junction fails to match germline, which may point to a read error. The rearrangement links TRBV18 to TRBJ2-6; TRBD1 is a possible D gene (5 bases). The germline CDR1 and CDR2 sequences are KGHSH and LQKENI. The CDR3 contains 14 residues. CDR3 nucleotide sequence: TGTGCCAGCTCACCGGTCTCTGGGGCCGACGTCCTGACTTTC. Its translation is CASSPVSGADVLTF.